The 29 T cell receptor beta chains below come from one sample, sequenced in a study of neoadjuvant nivolumab and ipilimumab in lung cancer (dated by TCRdb to between 2020 and 2021). Library preparation was by the immunoSEQ multiplex PCR assay. TCRdb took this table from immuneACCESS and kept in-frame rearrangements with V and J called. Such tables lack part of the clones; where checked against another copy, unresolved V genes explain under half of the gap, and the rest is unexplained. The sample data list about 18,000 clones, and approximately 87% of these were observed just once. The ten largest clones capture 2.1% of the sample. Explained via the paper, the time point label denotes: pretherapy, before neoadjuvant immune checkpoint inhibitors. The sample consisted of peripheral blood, taken before neoadjuvant nivolumab, alone or with ipilimumab. Source of these receptors: an adult with non-small cell lung cancer.

The gene calls are TRBV18 and TRBJ2-7, with TRBD2 as a possible D gene (5 bases). The germline gives CDR1 KGHSH, CDR2 LQKENI. The CDR3 totals 14 residues. V shed 1 base and J shed 5 bases, with 12 bases lying between them. The DNA for the CDR3 is TGTGCCAGCTCACCACAGGGAGCGAGCAACGAGCAGTACTTC. Encoded protein: CASSPQGASNEQYF.

V usage is TRBV6-5 and J usage is TRBJ2-7; 9 bases are shared with TRBD1. Germline CDR1 is MNHEY and CDR2 is SVGAGI. This CDR3 region has 11 residues. The V gene end was trimmed by 6 bases and the J gene end by 7 bases; junction bases not matched to a gene: 1. CDR3 loop: CASRTGGEQYF. CDR3 DNA sequence: TGTGCCAGCAGGACAGGGGGGGAGCAGTACTTC.

This chain joins TRBV29-1 and TRBJ2-2; D is unresolved. The CDR3 extends over 10 amino acids. Trimming took off 7 bases at V and 6 bases at J, with 6 bases between the two ends. The germline V gene encodes CDR1 SQVTM and CDR2 ANQGSEA. The CDR3 here is CSGLAGELFF. The CDR3 DNA sequence: TGCAGCGGGTTGGCCGGGGAGCTGTTTTTT.

The chain employs TRBV5-5 and TRBJ2-7; D might be TRBD1 (6 bases). Germline-derived CDR1 and CDR2 are SGHKS and YYEKEE (reference sequence). The CDR3 extends over 16 amino acids. The V and J ends lost 3 bases and 3 bases respectively, with 19 bases between them. DNA of the CDR3: TGTGCCAGCAGCTCCGATACAGGGTTGGGTCTCTACGAGCAGTACTTC. Translation: CASSSDTGLGLYEQYF.

The chain links TRBV6-6 to TRBJ2-1; D is unresolved. The V end was cut by 4 bases, the J end by 0 bases, with 7 bases between. The CDR3 length is 14 residues. CDR1 and CDR2 (germline): MNHNY, SVGAGI (reference sequence). CDR3 region: CASSSSSSYNEQFF. The CDR3 nucleotides read TGTGCCAGCAGTTCTTCCAGCTCCTACAATGAGCAGTTCTTC.

CDR3 loop: CASSDGDFSYEQYF. As DNA, the CDR3 is TGTGCCAGCAGTGACGGAGACTTCTCCTACGAGCAGTACTTC. The chain couples TRBV2 to TRBJ2-7; D not certain. The V and J ends lost 3 bases and 0 bases respectively, with 9 bases between them. This CDR3 has 14 amino acids. Looked up from germline, CDR1 is SNHLY and CDR2 is FYNNEI. The full variable domain, its missing parts supplied by reference TRBV2 and TRBJ2-7, is EPEVTQTPSHQVTQMGQEVILRCVPISNHLYFYWYRQILGQKVEFLVSFYNNEISEKSEIFDDQFSVERPDGSNFTLKIRSTKLEDSAMYFCASSDGDFSYEQYFGPGTRLTVT.

CDR3 nucleotides: TGCAGCGTTGAGAAAGGCCTAGTCGGGGAGACCCAGTACTTC. Translated, it gives CSVEKGLVGETQYF. This chain connects TRBV29-1 to TRBJ2-5; unclear D gene. Germline V lookup: CDR1 SQVTM, CDR2 ANQGSEA. V was clipped by 3 bases and J by 5 bases, with 16 bases between them. There are 14 residues in the CDR3.

This chain joins TRBV4-2 and TRBJ1-5, with D tentatively TRBD1 (5 bases). The CDR3 runs to 16 residues. CDR1 is LGHNA and CDR2 is YNFKEQ in the germline V gene. V lost 4 bases, J lost 6 bases, and 19 bases lay in between. The CDR3: CASSPETGTASQPQHF. For the CDR3, the DNA is TGTGCCAGCAGCCCTGAAACGGGGACGGCGAGTCAGCCCCAGCATTTT.

The chain couples TRBV25-1 to TRBJ2-7; TRBD2 aligns across 8 bases. The CDR3 is 14 residues long. The ends lost 5 bases at V and 3 bases at J; junction bases unmatched: 6. The germline gives CDR1 MGHDK, CDR2 SYGVNS. CDR3 sequence (DNA): TGTGCCAGCAGTTTCGGGGGGGTGGGCTACGAGCAGTACTTC. Translating gives CASSFGGVGYEQYF.

This chain connects TRBV2 to TRBJ2-5, with TRBD2 matching 12 bases. V gave up 6 bases and J gave up 2 bases; unmatched junction bases: 4. There are 15 residues in the CDR3. Germline V lookup: CDR1 SNHLY, CDR2 FYNNEI. The CDR3 DNA reads TGTGCCAGCAGAGGACTAGCGGGGATACAAGAGACCCAGTACTTC. It encodes CASRGLAGIQETQYF.

V is TRBV7-9 and J is TRBJ2-7; no clear D. Trimming pared 3 bases from V and 4 bases from J, leaving 4 bases between. This CDR3 has 11 amino acids. Germline V lookup: CDR1 SEHNR, CDR2 FQNEAQ (reference sequence). The CDR3 sequence: CASSFLYEQYF. The CDR3 bases are TGTGCCAGCAGCTTTTTATACGAGCAGTACTTC.

The chain combines TRBV2 with TRBJ2-5, with 8 bases matching TRBD2. Germline CDR1 and CDR2: SNHLY and FYNNEI. This CDR3 region has 12 residues. The J segment lost 2 bases and the V segment lost 9 bases, leaving 2 bases of the junction unmatched. CDR3 region: CARGLEQETQYF. CDR3 bases: TGTGCCAGGGGACTAGAGCAAGAGACCCAGTACTTC. Looking up the rest from reference TRBV2 and TRBJ2-5 gives the full variable domain: EPEVTQTPSHQVTQMGQEVILRCVPISNHLYFYWYRQILGQKVEFLVSFYNNEISEKSEIFDDQFSVERPDGSNFTLKIRSTKLEDSAMYFCARGLEQETQYFGPGTRLLVL.

A few counts support this clone. V gene TRBV29-1 combines with J gene TRBJ2-7; 9 bases agree with TRBD1. The CDR3 has 13 residues. With 7 bases clipped from V and 3 bases from J, the junction kept 7 bases outside the gene matches. CDR1 and CDR2 (germline): SQVTM, ANQGSEA. CDR3 DNA: TGCAGCGCTACGGACAGGGGAAACTACGAGCAGTACTTC. Its translation: CSATDRGNYEQYF.

The chain combines TRBV10-3 with TRBJ2-7; D remains unclear. V dropped 3 bases and J dropped 4 bases, with 16 bases sitting between them. This CDR3 spans 15 amino acids. Germline loops: CDR1 ENHRY, CDR2 SYGVKD. CDR3 sequence (DNA): TGTGCCATCAGTGAAGGTACAGAGAAGACTTACGAGCAGTACTTC. This codes for CAISEGTEKTYEQYF.

The V and J genes are TRBV29-1 and TRBJ2-1, with D perhaps TRBD1 or TRBD2 (6 bases each). Trimming left V 4 bases short and J 3 bases short, with 13 bases between. The V gene's germline CDR1 is SQVTM and CDR2 ANQGSEA. This CDR3 is 14 amino acids long. The CDR3 sequence is CSVAAAGHYNEQFF. The CDR3 DNA is TGCAGCGTTGCTGCGGCGGGACACTACAATGAGCAGTTCTTC.

The rearrangement joins TRBV5-4 to TRBJ2-7; 8 bases fit TRBD1. Per germline, CDR1 SGHNT and CDR2 YYREEE (reference sequence). Trimming at V came to 4 bases and at J to 2 bases, leaving 11 bases not matched to a gene. CDR3 length: 16 amino acids. The CDR3 is CASSADSRTGTYEQYF. The CDR3 DNA reads TGTGCCAGCAGCGCGGACTCCAGGACAGGGACCTACGAGCAGTACTTC.

This rearrangement joins TRBV28 to TRBJ1-1; no clear D gene. The CDR3 is 13 amino acids. V was cut by 2 bases and J by 11 bases, with 15 bases left in between. Germline V lookup: CDR1 MDHEN, CDR2 SYDVKM. CDR3 sequence reads: CASSLGRPLAAFF. Written as DNA, the CDR3 is TGTGCCAGCAGTTTAGGCAGGCCCTTGGCGGCTTTCTTT.

J is TRBJ2-4 and V is TRBV9; either TRBD1 or TRBD2 may fit D (5 bases each). Between the trimmed V and J ends, which lost 5 bases and 7 bases, there was a span of 22 bases. Germline loops: CDR1 SGDLS, CDR2 YYNGEE. CDR3 length: 16 residues. The CDR3 sequence: CASSPEEGAAWNIQYF. The CDR3 DNA reads as TGTGCCAGCAGTCCGGAGGAAGGGGCTGCTTGGAACATTCAGTACTTC.

This rearrangement joins TRBV11-2 to TRBJ2-7; 12 nucleotides match TRBD1. This CDR3 region has 15 residues. The germline CDR1 and CDR2 sequences are SGHAT and FQNNGV. The J segment lost 5 bases and the V segment lost 1 base, leaving 3 bases of the junction unmatched. The CDR3 region has the DNA TGTGCCAGCAGCTTAGCTGGGACAGGGGGCAACGAGCAGTACTTC. It specifies CASSLAGTGGNEQYF.

J is TRBJ2-7 and V is TRBV5-1, with D maybe TRBD1 (5 bases). CDR3 length equals 13 residues. V dropped 0 bases and J dropped 3 bases, with 7 bases sitting between them. Per the germline V gene, CDR1 is SGHRS and CDR2 is YFSETQ. CDR3 coding DNA: TGCGCCAGCAGCTTGGGACAGAACTACGAGCAGTACTTC. This gives the protein CASSLGQNYEQYF.

V usage is TRBV5-1 and J usage is TRBJ1-2, with 8 bases identical to TRBD1. This CDR3 has 15 residues. The germline CDR1 and CDR2 sequences are SGHRS and YFSETQ. V lost 0 bases and J lost 1; bases outside the gene matches: 2. CDR3 region: CASSLGQGFNYGYTF. Here the CDR3 DNA reads TGCGCCAGCAGCTTGGGACAGGGGTTTAACTATGGCTACACCTTC.

The genes are TRBV7-9 and TRBJ2-7; possibly TRBD1 for D (5 bases). The V gene lost 5 bases and the J gene lost 1 base, with 9 bases spanning the gap. The germline gives CDR1 SEHNR, CDR2 FQNEAQ (reference sequence). The CDR3 covers 13 residues. The CDR3 sequence is CASSGAVSYEQYF. In DNA form, the CDR3 reads TGTGCCAGCAGCGGGGCAGTTTCCTACGAGCAGTACTTC.

The genes are TRBV6-1 and TRBJ1-2, with 9 bases identical to TRBD1. Germline CDR1 reads MNHNS; CDR2 reads SASEGT. The CDR3 covers 14 residues. V lost 0 bases to trimming and J lost 5 bases; unmatched junction nucleotides: 1. For the CDR3, the DNA is TGTGCCAGCAGTGAAGCCGGGACAGGGTATGGCTACACCTTC. Its translation is CASSEAGTGYGYTF.

This clone was seen a few times. This chain joins TRBV7-5 and TRBJ2-1; the D call TRBD2 from the table was never checked on the DNA. TRBV7-5 is recorded as a pseudogene. CDR3 length: 15 residues. CDR3 loop: CARSRGLACCNEQFF. CDR3 coding DNA: TGTGCCAGAAGCCGGGGACTAGCGTGTTGCAATGAGCAGTTCTTC.

This clone was seen a single time. V usage is TRBV15 and J usage is TRBJ2-1, with D possibly being TRBD2 (5 bases). The CDR3 runs to 15 residues. Germline V gene data show CDR1 as LNHNV and CDR2 as YYDKDF (reference sequence). Trimming pared 0 bases from V and 1 base from J, leaving 7 bases between. The CDR3 protein is CATSREGESYNEQFF. CDR3 sequence (DNA): TGTGCCACCAGCAGAGAGGGAGAGTCCTACAATGAGCAGTTCTTC.

V usage is TRBV5-1 and J usage is TRBJ2-7; perhaps TRBD2 as D (6 bases). This CDR3 is 14 amino acids long. The germline V gene encodes CDR1 SGHRS and CDR2 YFSETQ. The germline V and J ends were trimmed by 0 bases and 4 bases, with 11 bases remaining between them. CDR3 sequence (DNA): TGCGCCAGCAGCTTGGCCGGGGGTTCTTACGAGCAGTACTTC. Translation: CASSLAGGSYEQYF. The whole variable domain, filled in from reference TRBV5-1 and TRBJ2-7, reads KAGVTQTPRYLIKTRGQQVTLSCSPISGHRSVSWYQQTPGQGLQFLFEYFSETQRNKGNFPGRFSGRQFSNSRSEMNVSTLELGDSALYLCASSLAGGSYEQYFGPGTRLTVT.

CDR3 in DNA: TGTGCCAGCAGCTTCACTCTAGCGGGCTACAATGAGCAGTTCTTC. It yields the protein CASSFTLAGYNEQFF. The chain carries TRBV7-3 and TRBJ2-1; 8 bases line up with TRBD2. Germline CDR1 is SGHTA and CDR2 is FQGTGA. V shed 3 bases and J 3 bases; nucleotides not matched to a gene: 4. The CDR3 length is 15 residues.

This clone is a singleton in its sample. In DNA, the CDR3 is TGTGCCTGGAGTGCCGAAGCCAAAAACATTCAGTACTTC. It translates to CAWSAEAKNIQYF. V and J are TRBV30 and TRBJ2-4, with no clear D. CDR3 length: 13 residues. V lost 1 base, J lost 0 bases, and 4 bases lay in between. Germline V gene lookup returns CDR1 GTSNPN and CDR2 SVGIG (reference sequence).

The chain recombines TRBV2 with TRBJ2-3, with no clear D. Germline V gives CDR1 SNHLY, CDR2 FYNNEI. The ends were cut back, 6 bases at V and 2 bases at J, with 12 bases in the middle. The length of the CDR3 is 14 residues. The CDR3 here is CASSLTYTTDTQYF. The CDR3 DNA sequence: TGTGCCAGCAGCTTAACCTACACCACAGATACGCAGTATTTT.